A selection of T cell receptor beta chains follows, all from one sample in a study of cytomegalovirus exposure and HLA in healthy donors. Measured with immunoSEQ multiplex PCR; TCRdb has only the in-frame clones, and not every one. This table holds under 40,000 clones, 60% to 80% found once. What was sequenced was PBMCs. The source of these receptors is a woman aged 25-40 years in good health and CMV-seropositive. CDR3s include the opening cysteine and the closing phenylalanine or tryptophan. A D gene is named only where the DNA matches it firmly. Size is stated for part of the rows, as once, few or many counts, or as a class when the clone is expanded.

.	TRBV7-8	TRBJ1-2	.	CASSLPGRVNGYTF	TGTGCCAGCAGCCTCCCGGGGAGGGTTAATGGCTACACCTTC
TRBD2	TRBV19	TRBJ2-7	few	CASSIASAGGREQYF	TGTGCCAGTAGTATTGCGTCGGCGGGAGGACGCGAGCAGTACTTC
.	TRBV20-1	TRBJ2-7	.	CSALPGVEQYF	TGCAGTGCCCTACCAGGGGTCGAGCAGTACTTC
TRBD1	TRBV7-9	TRBJ1-4	.	CASSLTGVPSEKLFF	TGTGCCAGCAGCTTAACAGGGGTACCGTCCGAAAAACTGTTTTTT
.	TRBV5-1	TRBJ1-1	.	CASSLEGVEAFF	TGCGCCAGCAGCTTGGAAGGGGTTGAAGCTTTCTTT
.	TRBV20-1	TRBJ1-5	.	CTYQPQHF	TGCACCTATCAGCCCCAGCATTTT
.	TRBV11-2	TRBJ1-6	.	CASSLAAGFQSPLHF	TGTGCCAGCAGCTTAGCGGCAGGGTTCCAATCACCCCTCCACTTT
.	TRBV7-9	TRBJ1-3	.	CSSSPTASLSGNTIYF	TGTTCCAGCAGCCCAACAGCCTCATTGTCTGGAAACACCATATATTTT
TRBD1	TRBV2	TRBJ1-1	.	CASSSGTGNTEAFF	TGTGCCAGCAGTTCCGGGACAGGGAACACTGAAGCTTTCTTT
.	TRBV5-6	TRBJ2-3	.	CASSLDPTVTISTDTQYF	TGTGCCAGCAGCTTGGATCCCACGGTGACTATTAGCACAGATACGCAGTATTTT
TRBD1	TRBV7-2	TRBJ1-2	.	CASTPPGQGVYGYTF	TGTGCCAGCACCCCCCCCGGACAGGGGGTCTATGGCTACACCTTC
TRBD2	TRBV7-8	TRBJ2-7	few	CASSTGLAGGLPYEQYF	TGTGCCAGCAGCACAGGGCTAGCGGGGGGGCTGCCCTACGAGCAGTACTTC
.	TRBV18	TRBJ2-5	.	CASSPDSETQYF	TGTGCCAGCTCACCTGACTCAGAGACCCAGTACTTC
TRBD1	TRBV6-6	TRBJ1-2	.	CASSYSSGTGVGYTF	TGTGCCAGCAGTTACTCGAGTGGGACAGGGGTTGGCTACACCTTC
TRBD2	TRBV5-4	TRBJ2-1	few	CASSLGTSGRRSYNEQFF	TGTGCCAGCAGCCTAGGGACTAGCGGGAGGCGGTCCTACAATGAGCAGTTCTTC
.	TRBV6-6	TRBJ2-2	.	CASSGQGGELFF	TGTGCCAGCAGTGGCCAGGGCGGGGAGCTGTTTTTT
TRBD2	TRBV4-2	TRBJ2-1	.	CASSQGGGGSNEQFF	TGTGCCAGCAGCCAAGGCGGCGGGGGGTCCAATGAGCAGTTCTTC
.	TRBV5-8	TRBJ2-1	.	CASSLLSGAVISNEQFF	TGTGCCAGCAGCTTACTTTCGGGAGCTGTAATTTCCAATGAGCAGTTCTTC
TRBD1	TRBV5-4	TRBJ2-7	.	CASSAGDRGGDEQYF	TGTGCCAGCAGCGCCGGGGACAGGGGAGGCGACGAGCAGTACTTC
.	TRBV6-1	TRBJ2-7	few	CASSEGGGSEQYF	TGTGCCAGCAGTGAAGGCGGGGGCTCCGAGCAGTACTTC
.	TRBV28	TRBJ2-1	.	CASSLDKYNEQFF	TGTGCCAGCAGTTTAGACAAATACAATGAGCAGTTCTTC
.	TRBV5-5	TRBJ1-2	.	CASSLDGGRIYGYTF	TGTGCCAGCAGCTTGGACGGAGGGAGGATCTATGGCTACACCTTC
.	TRBV20-1	TRBJ2-7	few	CSASRADEQYF	TGCAGTGCCTCCCGAGCCGACGAGCAGTACTTC
TRBD1	TRBV19	TRBJ1-1	few	CASAARSDRGITEAFF	TGTGCCAGCGCCGCCCGGTCGGACAGGGGGATCACTGAAGCTTTCTTT
.	TRBV5-1	TRBJ2-5	few	CASSLGRGRQETQYF	TGCGCCAGCAGCTTGGGGAGGGGACGACAAGAGACCCAGTACTTC
.	TRBV25-1	TRBJ2-1	.	CASSEPGHRNEQFF	TGTGCCAGCAGTGAGCCGGGACATCGCAATGAGCAGTTCTTC
.	TRBV7-9	TRBJ1-1	once	CASSPPNRAPEAFF	TGTGCCAGCAGCCCCCCTAACAGGGCCCCTGAAGCTTTCTTT
TRBD1	TRBV18	TRBJ1-1	.	CASSPLGQGVRAEAFF	TGTGCCAGCTCACCATTGGGACAGGGAGTAAGGGCTGAAGCTTTCTTT
TRBD2	TRBV18	TRBJ2-1	.	CASSRGLAAHNEQFF	TGTGCCAGCTCACGGGGACTAGCCGCACACAATGAGCAGTTCTTC
TRBD1	TRBV7-3	TRBJ2-6	.	CASSLDRAGLSGANVLTF	TGTGCCAGCAGCTTAGACAGGGCCGGACTCTCTGGGGCCAACGTCCTGACTTTC
.	TRBV7-8	TRBJ2-7	.	CASSLGWAGMGYEQYF	TGTGCCAGCAGCTTAGGTTGGGCAGGGATGGGCTACGAGCAGTACTTC
.	TRBV29-1	TRBJ2-1	few	CSVGGSNTEQFF	TGCAGCGTTGGCGGGTCAAACACTGAGCAGTTCTTC
.	TRBV7-9	TRBJ2-7	.	CASSLVSGRAYEQYF	TGTGCCAGCAGCTTAGTTTCGGGGAGAGCCTACGAGCAGTACTTC